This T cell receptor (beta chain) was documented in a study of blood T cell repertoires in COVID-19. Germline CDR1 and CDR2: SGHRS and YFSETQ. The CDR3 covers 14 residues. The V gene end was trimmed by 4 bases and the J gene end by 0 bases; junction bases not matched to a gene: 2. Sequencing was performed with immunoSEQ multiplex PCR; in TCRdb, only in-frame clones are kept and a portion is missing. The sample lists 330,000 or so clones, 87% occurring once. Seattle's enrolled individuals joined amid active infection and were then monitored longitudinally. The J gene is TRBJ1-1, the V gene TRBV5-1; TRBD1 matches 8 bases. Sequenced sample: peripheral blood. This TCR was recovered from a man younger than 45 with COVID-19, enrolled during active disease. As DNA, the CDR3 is TGCGCCAGCAGCAAGACAGGGGTGAACACTGAAGCTTTCTTT. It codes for CASSKTGVNTEAFF.